This is a list of T cell receptor beta chains from one sample in a study of shared clonotypes between healthy human individuals. Sequenced by immunoSEQ multiplex PCR; TCRdb stores in-frame clones only, minus some. Found here are roughly 2 million clones, over 85% of them singletons; the top ten hold about 1.1%. Source material: naive CD8+ T cells sorted from blood. The receptors here all came from a man between 18 and 35 years old in good health. CDR3s include the opening cysteine and the closing phenylalanine or tryptophan. The order of the fields is D gene, J gene, clone size, CDR3 length, V gene, CDR3 DNA, CDR3 protein. D genes are given only for firm matches. Some rows mark clone size as missing; the rest say once, few, many or name a class of expanded clone.

d_gene: -; j_gene: TRBJ2-1; abundance: -; len: 15; v_gene: TRBV5-1; CDR3nt: TGCGCCAGCAGCTTGGAGAGTCCCAGTCACAAAGAGCAGTTCTTC; CDR3aa: CASSLESPSHKEQFF
d_gene: -; j_gene: TRBJ2-7; abundance: -; len: 14; v_gene: TRBV13; CDR3nt: TGTGCCAGCAGCTCAGGACTCGGTTCCTACGAGCAGTACTTC; CDR3aa: CASSSGLGSYEQYF
d_gene: TRBD2; j_gene: TRBJ2-5; abundance: -; len: 15; v_gene: TRBV6-1; CDR3nt: TGTGCCAGCTCCCCAGGAGCGGGGCCGGGCGAGACCCAGTACTTC; CDR3aa: CASSPGAGPGETQYF
d_gene: TRBD2; j_gene: TRBJ2-1; abundance: -; len: 16; v_gene: TRBV4-3; CDR3nt: TGCGCCAGCAGCCAAGAGGGCCTAGCGGCCTACAATGAGCAGTTCTTC; CDR3aa: CASSQEGLAAYNEQFF
d_gene: -; j_gene: TRBJ1-4; abundance: -; len: 16; v_gene: TRBV4-3; CDR3nt: TGCGCCAGCAGCCAATCCGGACAGAGCGCGGGGGAAAAACTGTTTTTT; CDR3aa: CASSQSGQSAGEKLFF
d_gene: TRBD2; j_gene: TRBJ2-3; abundance: -; len: 17; v_gene: TRBV27; CDR3nt: TGTGCCAGCAGTCTTGGGACTAGCGGGAGGAGCACAGATACGCAGTATTTT; CDR3aa: CASSLGTSGRSTDTQYF
d_gene: -; j_gene: TRBJ1-5; abundance: -; len: 16; v_gene: TRBV6-6; CDR3nt: TGTGCCAGCAGTTTACTGATTACAGGGAGGGATCAGCCCCAGCATTTT; CDR3aa: CASSLLITGRDQPQHF
d_gene: -; j_gene: TRBJ2-7; abundance: -; len: 16; v_gene: TRBV6-5; CDR3nt: TGTGCCAGCAGTTACTCGAAGAGTGGGGGATACTACGAGCAGTACTTC; CDR3aa: CASSYSKSGGYYEQYF
d_gene: -; j_gene: TRBJ1-3; abundance: -; len: 16; v_gene: TRBV7-8; CDR3nt: TGTGCCAGCAGCTTAAGCCAGGGTGATTTTGGAAACACCATATATTTT; CDR3aa: CASSLSQGDFGNTIYF
d_gene: TRBD1; j_gene: TRBJ2-2; abundance: -; len: 12; v_gene: TRBV6-6; CDR3nt: TGTGCCACAGGGGGGAACACCGGGGAGCTGTTTTTT; CDR3aa: CATGGNTGELFF
d_gene: -; j_gene: TRBJ2-1; abundance: -; len: 17; v_gene: TRBV4-3; CDR3nt: TGCGCCAGCAGCCAATTCTCACCCCCTAGCGAGGACAATGAGCAGTTCTTC; CDR3aa: CASSQFSPPSEDNEQFF
d_gene: TRBD1; j_gene: TRBJ1-6; abundance: -; len: 16; v_gene: TRBV13; CDR3nt: TGTGCCAGCAGCTTATGGGGACAGGGAGGGAATTCACCCCTCCACTTT; CDR3aa: CASSLWGQGGNSPLHF
d_gene: TRBD1; j_gene: TRBJ2-5; abundance: -; len: 16; v_gene: TRBV4-3; CDR3nt: TGCGCCAGCAGCCGGGGAGGGACAGGGGAAGATGGGACCCAGTACTTC; CDR3aa: CASSRGGTGEDGTQYF
d_gene: TRBD2; j_gene: TRBJ2-5; abundance: -; len: 17; v_gene: TRBV10-3; CDR3nt: TGTGCCATCAGTGCGGGACTAGCGGGAGATATGGATGAGACCCAGTACTTC; CDR3aa: CAISAGLAGDMDETQYF
d_gene: -; j_gene: TRBJ2-1; abundance: -; len: 17; v_gene: TRBV4-1; CDR3nt: TGCGCCAGCAGCCAAGGAGCTTGGGCAGAAAGTTACAATGAGCAGTTCTTC; CDR3aa: CASSQGAWAESYNEQFF
d_gene: -; j_gene: TRBJ2-7; abundance: -; len: 13; v_gene: TRBV5-1; CDR3nt: TGCGCCAGCAGCCTGCTACCCTCCTACGAGCAGTACTTC; CDR3aa: CASSLLPSYEQYF
d_gene: -; j_gene: TRBJ1-1; abundance: -; len: 12; v_gene: TRBV7-9; CDR3nt: TGTGCCAGCAGCCCACAGTCGGACGAAGCTTTCTTT; CDR3aa: CASSPQSDEAFF
d_gene: -; j_gene: TRBJ1-6; abundance: few; len: 14; v_gene: TRBV19; CDR3nt: TGTGCCAGTAGCCCCACTCGCGATAATTCACCCCTCCACTTT; CDR3aa: CASSPTRDNSPLHF
d_gene: TRBD1; j_gene: TRBJ2-1; abundance: few; len: 11; v_gene: TRBV30; CDR3nt: TGTGCCTGGAGTGTACAGGGGGCTGGGTTCTTC; CDR3aa: CAWSVQGAGFF
d_gene: -; j_gene: TRBJ2-7; abundance: -; len: 12; v_gene: TRBV6-6; CDR3nt: TGTGCCAGCACATGGGGGTCCTACGAGCAGTACTTC; CDR3aa: CASTWGSYEQYF
d_gene: -; j_gene: TRBJ2-7; abundance: -; len: 14; v_gene: TRBV6-1; CDR3nt: TGTGCCAGCAGTGAAGAGACGGGCTCCTACGAGCAGTACTTC; CDR3aa: CASSEETGSYEQYF
d_gene: TRBD1; j_gene: TRBJ1-5; abundance: once; len: 19; v_gene: TRBV12-5; CDR3nt: TGTGCTAGTGGTCCTTCTTGGGACAGGGGACAATATAGCAATCAGCCCCAGCATTTT; CDR3aa: CASGPSWDRGQYSNQPQHF
d_gene: TRBD1; j_gene: TRBJ1-2; abundance: -; len: 15; v_gene: TRBV13; CDR3nt: TGTGCCAGCAGCTTCGGGACAGCCCATAACTATGGCTACACCTTC; CDR3aa: CASSFGTAHNYGYTF
d_gene: TRBD1; j_gene: TRBJ2-7; abundance: -; len: 13; v_gene: TRBV28; CDR3nt: TGTGCCAGCAGTTTACGGGACAGCTACGAGCAGTACTTC; CDR3aa: CASSLRDSYEQYF
d_gene: TRBD1; j_gene: TRBJ1-1; abundance: -; len: 15; v_gene: TRBV5-1; CDR3nt: TGCGCCAGCAGCTTAGCCGGGACAGGGTTCACTGAAGCTTTCTTT; CDR3aa: CASSLAGTGFTEAFF
d_gene: TRBD2; j_gene: TRBJ2-1; abundance: once; len: 15; v_gene: TRBV6-1; CDR3nt: TGTGCCAGCAGTACTCTACTAGCGGGATGGGGCGAGCAGTTCTTC; CDR3aa: CASSTLLAGWGEQFF
d_gene: -; j_gene: TRBJ1-5; abundance: -; len: 14; v_gene: TRBV5-6; CDR3nt: TGTGCCAGCAGTCGTGGCCTTAGCAATCAGCCCCAGCATTTT; CDR3aa: CASSRGLSNQPQHF
d_gene: -; j_gene: TRBJ2-7; abundance: -; len: 15; v_gene: TRBV4-1; CDR3nt: TGCGCCAGCAGCCAAGAGACCTCGGGGTCCTACGAGCAGTACTTC; CDR3aa: CASSQETSGSYEQYF
d_gene: -; j_gene: TRBJ2-5; abundance: -; len: 13; v_gene: TRBV11-2; CDR3nt: TGTGCCAGCAGCTTAGGACCGGGGGCGACCCAGTACTTC; CDR3aa: CASSLGPGATQYF
d_gene: TRBD1; j_gene: TRBJ1-5; abundance: -; len: 15; v_gene: TRBV13; CDR3nt: TGTGCCAGCAGCTCGACAGGGGAGAGCAATCAGCCCCAGCATTTT; CDR3aa: CASSSTGESNQPQHF
d_gene: -; j_gene: TRBJ1-4; abundance: -; len: 15; v_gene: TRBV2; CDR3nt: TGTGCCAGCAGTGAACAGGGTACGTCTAATGAAAAACTGTTTTTT; CDR3aa: CASSEQGTSNEKLFF
d_gene: -; j_gene: TRBJ2-7; abundance: -; len: 13; v_gene: TRBV4-1; CDR3nt: TGCGCCAGCTCCAGGGGGGAAGCCTACGAGCAGTACTTC; CDR3aa: CASSRGEAYEQYF
d_gene: TRBD2; j_gene: TRBJ2-6; abundance: -; len: 19; v_gene: TRBV27; CDR3nt: TGTGCCAGCAGTCCCTGGACTAGCGGGAGGGTCTCTGGGGCCAACGTCCTGACTTTC; CDR3aa: CASSPWTSGRVSGANVLTF
d_gene: -; j_gene: TRBJ1-2; abundance: -; len: 13; v_gene: TRBV13; CDR3nt: TGTGCCAGCAGCTTAGACGGGGTGGATGGCTACACCTTC; CDR3aa: CASSLDGVDGYTF
d_gene: TRBD1; j_gene: TRBJ1-1; abundance: -; len: 17; v_gene: TRBV5-6; CDR3nt: TGTGCCAGCAGGGTGGACAGGGGATATAGTGCAAACACTGAAGCTTTCTTT; CDR3aa: CASRVDRGYSANTEAFF
d_gene: -; j_gene: TRBJ2-2; abundance: -; len: 14; v_gene: TRBV19; CDR3nt: TGTGCCAGTAGTTTTCCTGCCGGATACGGGGAGCTGTTTTTT; CDR3aa: CASSFPAGYGELFF